The clone carrying this T cell receptor beta chain came up once. This sample is part of a study of shared clonotypes between healthy human individuals. Study summary: A donor's plate count was three for CD4 naive and three for CD4 memory; CD8 naive had two and CD8 memory one.

Per germline, CDR1 LNHDA and CDR2 SQIVND (reference sequence). The V gene lost 10 bases and the J gene lost 0 bases, with 15 bases spanning the gap. CDR3 length: 14 amino acids. Libraries were prepared by immunoSEQ multiplex PCR; TCRdb keeps only in-frame clonotypes and omits some of them. The sample lists about 2,500,000 clones, more than 80% seen once, with roughly 0.15% in the top ten. Sequenced input: naive CD4+ T cells sorted from blood. Subset given: CD45RA+ positively selected. This clonotype was sampled from a man aged 18 to 29 in good health. V and J are TRBV19 and TRBJ1-1, with a tentative D call TRBD1 (6 bases). The CDR3 sequence is CATQGGRVNTEAFF. The CDR3 coding sequence is TGTGCCACCCAAGGGGGACGGGTGAACACTGAAGCTTTCTTT. The variable domain in full, with the rest retrieved from reference TRBV19 and TRBJ1-1, is DGGITQSPKYLFRKEGQNVTLSCEQNLNHDAMYWYRQDPGQGLRLIYYSQIVNDFQKGDIAEGYSVSREKKESFPLTVTSAQKNPTAFYLCATQGGRVNTEAFFGQGTRLTVV.